This T cell receptor beta chain originates from a study of post-analysis software for immune sequencing data. Study information: Relapsing-remitting, secondary progressive and progressive-relapsing courses of multiple sclerosis were included. Study-level points and caveats: F measure showed strong co-clustering of same-batch samples. Controls showed significantly higher normalized Chao1 diversity than did multiple sclerosis patients. Among 5 or 6 TRBV segments more frequent in patients than controls were TRBV5-6, TRBV5-1 and TRBV20-1.

Researchers reported that TCR beta cDNA libraries carried unique molecular identifiers. Researchers reported a few hundred thousand cDNA molecules coming from about 0.98 to 11 million T cells. Each CDR3 protein is one row after TCRdb ran MiXCR on the PCR reads. This sample has 350,000 to 500,000 distinct CDR3 sequences, with approximately 39% found just once. V was pared by 1 base and J by 1 base, with 6 bases of the junction left unmatched. Germline V gene data show CDR1 as DFQATT and CDR2 as SNEGSKA (reference sequence). The CDR3 is 16 residues long. This clonotype was seen only a few times. What it recognizes is unknown.

This chain connects TRBV20-1 to TRBJ2-3, with 9 bases lining up with TRBD2. This clonotype was obtained from a girl aged 2 to 9 with multiple sclerosis. Sequencing was carried out using blood. CDR3 in DNA: TGCAGTGCTAGAGTCGACCGACTAGCGGGCACAGATACGCAGTATTTT. Residues: CSARVDRLAGTDTQYF.